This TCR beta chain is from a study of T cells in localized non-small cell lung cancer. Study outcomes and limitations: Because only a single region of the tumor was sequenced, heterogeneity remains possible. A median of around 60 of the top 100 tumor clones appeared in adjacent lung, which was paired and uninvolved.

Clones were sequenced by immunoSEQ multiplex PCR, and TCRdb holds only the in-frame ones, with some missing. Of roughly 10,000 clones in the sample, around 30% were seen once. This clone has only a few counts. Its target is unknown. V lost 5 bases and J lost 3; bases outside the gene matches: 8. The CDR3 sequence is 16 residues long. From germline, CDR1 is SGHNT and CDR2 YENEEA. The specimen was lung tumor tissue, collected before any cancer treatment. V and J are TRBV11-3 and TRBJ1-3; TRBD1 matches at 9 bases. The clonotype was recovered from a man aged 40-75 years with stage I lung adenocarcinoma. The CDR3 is CASSLGQGGIGNTIYF. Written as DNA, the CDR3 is TGTGCCAGCAGCCTGGGACAGGGCGGAATTGGAAACACCATATATTTT.